The 5 T cell receptor beta chains listed next were all sequenced from one sample in a study of control samples from healthy donors and cancer patients. Repertoires were generated with immunoSEQ multiplex PCR, while TCRdb's copy carries only in-frame clones and drops some. Seen here are some 140,000 clones, roughly 94% observed once, and the top ten hold approximately 14%. The sample was PBMCs. These receptor sequences come from a man in his sixties with colorectal cancer.

The chain is built from TRBV12-3 or TRBV12-4 and TRBJ2-7, with TRBD1 matching over 7 bases. V shed 4 bases and J 6 bases; nucleotides not matched to a gene: 3. CDR3 length: 12 amino acids. CDR3 loop: CASSSTGVEQYF. The CDR3 nucleotides are TGTGCCAGCAGTTCTACAGGGGTCGAGCAGTACTTC.

The genes are TRBV7-9 and TRBJ2-7; unclear D gene. The CDR3 runs to 11 residues. Germline assignment: CDR1 SEHNR and CDR2 FQNEAQ (reference sequence). V was clipped by 5 bases and J by 4 bases, with 6 bases between them. The CDR3 loop reads CASSPVYEQYF. CDR3 nucleotide sequence: TGTGCCAGCAGCCCTGTATACGAGCAGTACTTC. Together with reference TRBV7-9 and TRBJ2-7, the CDR3 gives the full variable domain: DTGVSQNPRHKITKRGQNVTFRCDPISEHNRLYWYRQTLGQGPEFLTYFQNEAQLEKSRLLSDRFSAERPKGSFSTLEIQRTEQGDSAMYLCASSPVYEQYFGPGTRLTVT.

The rearrangement links TRBV3-1 (or the pseudogene TRBV3-2) to TRBJ1-1, with 8 bases fitting TRBD1. The CDR3 contains 13 residues. The trim removed 1 base at V and 8 bases at J, leaving 3 bases unmatched. Germline CDR1 LGHDT, CDR2 YNNKEL (reference sequence). The CDR3 here is CASSQGTGIEAFF. The CDR3 DNA reads as TGTGCCAGCAGCCAAGGGACAGGGATCGAAGCTTTCTTT.

The gene calls are TRBV4-1 and TRBJ2-2; D is perhaps TRBD2 (6 bases). V lost 3 bases and J lost 1, with 12 bases in between. Germline-derived CDR1 and CDR2 are MGHRA and YSYEKL. The CDR3 contains 16 residues. DNA of the CDR3: TGCGCCAGCAGCCAGAACCGGGACTGGAACACCGGGGAGCTGTTTTTT. Encoded protein: CASSQNRDWNTGELFF.

The chain joins TRBV5-1 to TRBJ2-5; 8 bases line up with TRBD1. CDR1 is SGHRS and CDR2 is YFSETQ in the germline V gene. The V gene end was trimmed by 3 bases and the J gene end by 5 bases; junction bases not matched to a gene: 6. This CDR3 region has 14 residues. The CDR3 here is CASSSGQGRETQYF. The CDR3, as DNA: TGCGCCAGCAGCTCCGGACAGGGTCGGGAGACCCAGTACTTC.